The clone carrying this TCR beta chain was seen repeatedly, ten times or more. No antigen is known for it. The source of the sample is a study of T-cell reconstitution after alpha-beta-depleted transplantation in children. The study, taken as a whole, reports: Several hundred graft clones that had expanded were reportedly the source of alpha-beta T cells about two months after transplant. Once a year had passed after transplant, T-cell counts and diversity came mostly from newly produced T cells.

The CDR3 runs to 16 residues. The ends were cut back, 5 bases at V and 0 bases at J, with 13 bases in the middle. TCRbeta library construction was performed incorporating unique molecular identifiers. TCRdb reprocessed the PCR reads via MiXCR and lists one record per CDR3 protein. In the table there are approximately 170,000 distinct CDR3 sequences, 11% of which are singletons. The genes are TRBV12-3 or TRBV12-4 and TRBJ1-4, with a weak D call TRBD1 (6 bases). The sequencing used PBMCs, collected before TCRalphabeta/CD19-depleted stem cell transplant. This TCR was recovered from a boy under 10 years old with acute myeloid leukemia, due to receive a stem cell transplant. In DNA form, the CDR3 reads TGTGCCAGCAGTCTTGGACAGACTGCAACTAATGAAAAACTGTTTTTT. This encodes CASSLGQTATNEKLFF.